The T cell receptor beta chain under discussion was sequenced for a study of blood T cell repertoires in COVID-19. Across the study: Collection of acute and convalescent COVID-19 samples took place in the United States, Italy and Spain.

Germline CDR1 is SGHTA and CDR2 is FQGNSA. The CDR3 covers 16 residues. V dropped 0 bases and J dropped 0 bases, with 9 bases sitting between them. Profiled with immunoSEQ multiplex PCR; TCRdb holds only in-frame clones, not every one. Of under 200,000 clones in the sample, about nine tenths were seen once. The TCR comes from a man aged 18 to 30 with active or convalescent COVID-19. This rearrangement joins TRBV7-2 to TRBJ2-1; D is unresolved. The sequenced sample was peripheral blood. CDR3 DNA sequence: TGTGCCAGCAGCTTAGCCCCAGCGAACTCCTACAATGAGCAGTTCTTC. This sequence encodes CASSLAPANSYNEQFF.